This TCR beta chain emerged from a study of early T cells in non-severe SARS-CoV-2 infection (dated by TCRdb to the early 2020s). Background for the entire study: Because TCR sequencing relied on bulk RNA taken from unsorted whole blood, pairing of alpha and beta chains was not possible. Beyond this particular receptor, the publication reports: Matching against VDJdb was skewed toward anti-spike CD8 responses, likely underestimated virus-specific expansions, and missed private and CD4 specificities.

The library was prepared using 5' RACE. Sequencing was carried out with a NextSeq 500. To correct for sequencing error and PCR bias, the TCR library protocol tagged individual cDNA molecules with unique molecular identifiers. Both TCR alpha and beta chains were sequenced, and tight co-correlation was observed between alpha and beta sequence abundances in each sample. In the paper's pipeline: Decombinator V4 was used to perform V gene, J gene and CDR3 annotation of TCR sequences. Expanded TCRs were defined as changing significantly between any two time points under a Poisson model with p below 0.0001. TCR abundances were normalised to the total number of TCRs sequenced per sample and expressed as counts per million. MAIT TCRs were defined by TRAV1-2 paired with TRAJ12, TRAJ20 or TRAJ33, and iNKT TCRs by TRAV10 paired with TRAJ18. VDJdb, accessed 1 November 2021, was searched for CMV, EBV and SARS-CoV-2 annotated TCRs, with TCRs annotated for multiple antigens excluded. TCRdb reran the public reads through fastp at Q25 and MiXCR, keeping productive beta chains. Entries are consolidated by CDR3 protein sequence, retaining the most common genes and DNA. TCRdb's processing, not the authors', yielded these V and J calls. Within this sample are 60,000 or so distinct CDR3 sequences, with about 10% of them counted one time only. The ten top clones hold roughly 4.8% of the sample.

Here V drops 4 bases and J drops 4 bases, and the junction holds 3 bases not matched to any gene. The CDR3 numbers 14 residues from cysteine through phenylalanine. Of all the DNA, just the CDR3 is kept, 42 bases in frame from base 1. Reading the germline V gene (reference sequence) gives CDR1 SGHNT and CDR2 YYREEE. The study was a case-control design nested within a healthcare worker cohort in London, UK, with weekly nasopharyngeal swab PCR tests and blood sampling. Healthcare workers were recruited during the week of the UK lockdown, between 23 and 31 March 2020, and followed weekly for up to roughly 15 weeks. This clonotype was counted only a few times. The antigen it binds to is not known. Per-base quality was not reported, and no clone a single base away is much larger than it.

Sample: whole blood. This sequence originates from an adult who was a healthcare worker with PCR-confirmed SARS-CoV-2 infection or an uninfected control (not recorded which). Recombination connected TRBV5-4 to TRBJ1-4, and 8 junction bases match TRBD1. CDR3 sequence: CASSSRGLNEKLFF. The DNA is TGTGCCAGCAGCAGCAGGGGGCTTAATGAAAAACTGTTTTTT. Full variable domain (CDR3 extended with the reference TRBV5-4 and TRBJ1-4 proteins): ETGVTQSPTHLIKTRGQQVTLRCSSQSGHNTVSWYQQALGQGPQFIFQYYREEENGRGNFPPRFSGLQFPNYSSELNVNALELDDSALYLCASSSRGLNEKLFFGSGTQLSVL.